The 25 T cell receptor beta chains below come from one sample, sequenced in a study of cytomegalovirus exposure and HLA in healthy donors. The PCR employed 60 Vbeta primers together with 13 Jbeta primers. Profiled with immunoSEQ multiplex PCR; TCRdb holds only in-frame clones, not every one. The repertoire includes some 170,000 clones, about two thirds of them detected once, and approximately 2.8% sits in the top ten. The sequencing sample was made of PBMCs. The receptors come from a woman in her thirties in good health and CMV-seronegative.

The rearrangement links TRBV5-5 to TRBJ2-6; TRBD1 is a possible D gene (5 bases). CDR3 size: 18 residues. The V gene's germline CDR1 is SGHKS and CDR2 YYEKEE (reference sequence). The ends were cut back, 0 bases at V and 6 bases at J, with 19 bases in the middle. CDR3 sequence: CASSLDSLQGHKANVLTF. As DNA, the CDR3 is TGTGCCAGCAGCTTGGACTCTCTTCAGGGTCACAAGGCCAACGTCCTGACTTTC.

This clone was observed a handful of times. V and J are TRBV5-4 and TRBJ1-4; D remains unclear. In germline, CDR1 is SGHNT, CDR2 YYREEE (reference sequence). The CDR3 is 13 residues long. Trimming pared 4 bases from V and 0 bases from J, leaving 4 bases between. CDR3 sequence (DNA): TGTGCCAGCAGCCCTTCAACTAATGAAAAACTGTTTTTT. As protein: CASSPSTNEKLFF.

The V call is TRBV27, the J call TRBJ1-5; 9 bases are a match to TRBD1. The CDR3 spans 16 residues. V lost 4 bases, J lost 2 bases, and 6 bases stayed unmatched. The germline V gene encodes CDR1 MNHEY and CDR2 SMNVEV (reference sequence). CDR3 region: CASSSGTGYGNQPQHF. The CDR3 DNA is TGTGCCAGCAGTTCGGGGACAGGGTACGGCAATCAGCCCCAGCATTTT.

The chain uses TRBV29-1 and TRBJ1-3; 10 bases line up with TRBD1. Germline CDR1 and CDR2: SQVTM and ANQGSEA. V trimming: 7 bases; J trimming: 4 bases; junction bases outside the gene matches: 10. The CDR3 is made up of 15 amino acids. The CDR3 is CSASPGTGVGNTIYF. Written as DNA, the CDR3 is TGCAGCGCCAGTCCCGGGACAGGGGTCGGAAACACCATATATTTT.

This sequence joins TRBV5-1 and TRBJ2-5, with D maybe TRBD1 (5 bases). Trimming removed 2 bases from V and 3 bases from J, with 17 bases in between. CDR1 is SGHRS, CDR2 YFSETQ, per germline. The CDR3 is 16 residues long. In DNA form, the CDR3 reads TGCGCCAGCAGCTTAGGGGAAGCAGACCGTAAAGAGACCCAGTACTTC. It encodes CASSLGEADRKETQYF.

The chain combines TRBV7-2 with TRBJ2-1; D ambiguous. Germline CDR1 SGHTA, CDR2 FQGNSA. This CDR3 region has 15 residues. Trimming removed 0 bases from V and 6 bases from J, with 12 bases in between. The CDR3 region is CASSLALGRFNEQFF. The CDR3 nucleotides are TGTGCCAGCAGCTTAGCCCTAGGCCGTTTCAATGAGCAGTTCTTC.

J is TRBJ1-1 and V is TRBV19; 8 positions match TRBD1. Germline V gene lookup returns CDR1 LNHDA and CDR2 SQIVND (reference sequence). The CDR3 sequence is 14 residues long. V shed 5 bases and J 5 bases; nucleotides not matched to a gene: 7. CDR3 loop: CASSARGRETEAFF. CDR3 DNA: TGTGCCAGTAGTGCCAGGGGGCGAGAAACTGAAGCTTTCTTT.

Here the CDR3 DNA reads TGCGCCAGCAGCCAAGATCCTCCAACCTACACGCAGGAACTGAACACTGAAGCTTTCTTT. This translates into CASSQDPPTYTQELNTEAFF. The rearrangement links TRBV4-3 to TRBJ1-1; D is unresolved. Germline V gene lookup returns CDR1 LGHNA and CDR2 YSLEER. This CDR3 contains 20 residues. V was shortened by 0 bases and J by 0 bases, with 23 bases between the two germline ends.

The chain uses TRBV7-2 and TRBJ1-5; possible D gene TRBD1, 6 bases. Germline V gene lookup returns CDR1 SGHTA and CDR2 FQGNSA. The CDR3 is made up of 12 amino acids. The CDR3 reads CAKPQGNQPQHF. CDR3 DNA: TGTGCGAAGCCCCAGGGGAATCAGCCCCAGCATTTT.

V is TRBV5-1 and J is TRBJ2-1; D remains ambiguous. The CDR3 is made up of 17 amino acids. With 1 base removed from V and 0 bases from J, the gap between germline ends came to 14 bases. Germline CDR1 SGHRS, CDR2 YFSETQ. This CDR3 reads CASSLFGPQSSYNEQFF. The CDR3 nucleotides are TGCGCCAGCAGCTTGTTTGGGCCGCAGAGCTCCTACAATGAGCAGTTCTTC.

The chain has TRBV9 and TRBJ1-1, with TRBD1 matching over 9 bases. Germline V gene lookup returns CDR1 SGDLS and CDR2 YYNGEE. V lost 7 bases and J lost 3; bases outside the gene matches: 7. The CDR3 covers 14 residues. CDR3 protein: CASATRDRDTEAFF. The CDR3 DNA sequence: TGTGCCAGCGCCACCCGGGACAGGGACACTGAAGCTTTCTTT.

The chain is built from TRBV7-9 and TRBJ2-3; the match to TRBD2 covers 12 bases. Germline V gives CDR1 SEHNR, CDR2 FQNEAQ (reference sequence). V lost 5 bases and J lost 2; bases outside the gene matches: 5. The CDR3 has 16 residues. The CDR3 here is CASSLTSGSTTDTQYF. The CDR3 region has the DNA TGTGCCAGCAGCCTGACTAGCGGGAGTACCACAGATACGCAGTATTTT.

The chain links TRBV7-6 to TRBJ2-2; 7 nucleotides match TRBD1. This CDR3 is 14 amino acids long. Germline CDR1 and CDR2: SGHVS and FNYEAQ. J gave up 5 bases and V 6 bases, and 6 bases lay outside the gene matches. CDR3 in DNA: TGTGCCAGCAGACCCACAGGGGATACCGGGGAGCTGTTTTTT. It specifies CASRPTGDTGELFF.

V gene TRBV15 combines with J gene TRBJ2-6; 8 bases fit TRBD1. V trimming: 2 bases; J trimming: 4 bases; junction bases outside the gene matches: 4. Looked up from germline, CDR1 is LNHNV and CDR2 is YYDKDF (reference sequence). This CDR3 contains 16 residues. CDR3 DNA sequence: TGTGCCACCAGCAGATCAGGGGGCGAGGGGGCCAACGTCCTGACTTTC. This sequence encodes CATSRSGGEGANVLTF. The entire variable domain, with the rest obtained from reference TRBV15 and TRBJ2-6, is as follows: DAMVIQNPRYQVTQFGKPVTLSCSQTLNHNVMYWYQQKSSQAPKLLFHYYDKDFNNEADTPDNFQSRRPNTSFCFLDIRSPGLGDTAMYLCATSRSGGEGANVLTFGAGSRLTVL.

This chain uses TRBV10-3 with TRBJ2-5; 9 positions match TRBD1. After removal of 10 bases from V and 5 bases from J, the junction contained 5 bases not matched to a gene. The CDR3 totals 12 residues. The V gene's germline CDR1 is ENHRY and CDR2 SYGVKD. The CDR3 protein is CATGQGRETQYF. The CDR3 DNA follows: TGTGCCACCGGACAGGGGAGGGAGACCCAGTACTTC.

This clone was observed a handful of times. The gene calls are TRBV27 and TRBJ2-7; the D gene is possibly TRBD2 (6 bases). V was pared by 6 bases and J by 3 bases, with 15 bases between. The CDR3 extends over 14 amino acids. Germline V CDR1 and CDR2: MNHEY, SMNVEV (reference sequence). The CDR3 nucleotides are TGTGCCAGCAGATTTGGGGGTAGCGGCTACGAGCAGTACTTC. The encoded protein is CASRFGGSGYEQYF.

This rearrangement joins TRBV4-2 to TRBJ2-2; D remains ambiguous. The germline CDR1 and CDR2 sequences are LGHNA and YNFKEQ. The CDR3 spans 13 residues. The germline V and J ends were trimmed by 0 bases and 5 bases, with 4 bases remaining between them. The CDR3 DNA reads TGTGCCAGCAGCCAAGATGAGACCGGGGAGCTGTTTTTT. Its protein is CASSQDETGELFF.

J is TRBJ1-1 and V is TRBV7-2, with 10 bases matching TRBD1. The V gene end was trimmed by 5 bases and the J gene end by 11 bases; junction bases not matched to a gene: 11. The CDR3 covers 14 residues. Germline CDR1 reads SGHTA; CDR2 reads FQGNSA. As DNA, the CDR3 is TGTGCCAGCAGCCCGGAACGGGACAGGGGAGCGGCTTTCTTT. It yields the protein CASSPERDRGAAFF.

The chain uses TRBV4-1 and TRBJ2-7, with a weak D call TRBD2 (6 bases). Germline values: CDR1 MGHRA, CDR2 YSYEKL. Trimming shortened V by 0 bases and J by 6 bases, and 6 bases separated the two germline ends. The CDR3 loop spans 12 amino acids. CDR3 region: CASSQDGGEQYF. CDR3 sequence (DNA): TGCGCCAGCAGCCAAGACGGGGGCGAGCAGTACTTC.

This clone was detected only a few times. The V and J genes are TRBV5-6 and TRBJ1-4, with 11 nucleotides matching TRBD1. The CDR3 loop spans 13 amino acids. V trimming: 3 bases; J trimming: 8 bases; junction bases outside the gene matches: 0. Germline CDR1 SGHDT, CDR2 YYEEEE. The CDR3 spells CASSWTGGEKLFF. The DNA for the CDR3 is TGTGCCAGCAGCTGGACAGGGGGCGAAAAACTGTTTTTT. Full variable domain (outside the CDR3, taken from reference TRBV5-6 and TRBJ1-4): DAGVTQSPTHLIKTRGQQVTLRCSPKSGHDTVSWYQQALGQGPQFIFQYYEEEERQRGNFPDRFSGHQFPNYSSELNVNALLLGDSALYLCASSWTGGEKLFFGSGTQLSVL.

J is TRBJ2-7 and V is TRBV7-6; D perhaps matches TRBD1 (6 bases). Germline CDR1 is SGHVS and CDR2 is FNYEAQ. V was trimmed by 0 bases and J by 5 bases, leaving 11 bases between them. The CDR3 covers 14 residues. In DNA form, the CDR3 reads TGTGCCAGCAGCTTAGCGCTACAGGGTGACGAGCAGTACTTC. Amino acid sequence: CASSLALQGDEQYF. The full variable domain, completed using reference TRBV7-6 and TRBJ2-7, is GAGVSQSPRYKVTKRGQDVALRCDPISGHVSLYWYRQALGQGPEFLTYFNYEAQQDKSGLPNDRFSAERPEGSISTLTIQRTEQRDSAMYRCASSLALQGDEQYFGPGTRLTVT.

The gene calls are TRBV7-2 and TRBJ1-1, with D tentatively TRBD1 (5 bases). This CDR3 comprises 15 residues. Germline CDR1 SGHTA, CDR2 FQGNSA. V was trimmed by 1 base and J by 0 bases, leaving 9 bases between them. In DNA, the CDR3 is TGTGCCAGCAGCTTAGTGGGGGGATTGAACACTGAAGCTTTCTTT. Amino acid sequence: CASSLVGGLNTEAFF.

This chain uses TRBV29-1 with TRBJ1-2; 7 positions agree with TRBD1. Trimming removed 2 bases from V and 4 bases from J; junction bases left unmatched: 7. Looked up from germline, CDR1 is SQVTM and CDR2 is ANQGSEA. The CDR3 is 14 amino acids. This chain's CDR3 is CSVELQGGSYGYTF. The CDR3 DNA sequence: TGCAGCGTTGAATTGCAGGGGGGAAGCTATGGCTACACCTTC.

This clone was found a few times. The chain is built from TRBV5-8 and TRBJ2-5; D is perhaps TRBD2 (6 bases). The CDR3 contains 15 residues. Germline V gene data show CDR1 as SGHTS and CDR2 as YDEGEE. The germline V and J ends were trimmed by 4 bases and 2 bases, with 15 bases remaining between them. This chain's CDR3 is CASSGGVQVQETQYF. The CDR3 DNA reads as TGTGCCAGCAGCGGCGGGGTACAGGTACAAGAGACCCAGTACTTC.

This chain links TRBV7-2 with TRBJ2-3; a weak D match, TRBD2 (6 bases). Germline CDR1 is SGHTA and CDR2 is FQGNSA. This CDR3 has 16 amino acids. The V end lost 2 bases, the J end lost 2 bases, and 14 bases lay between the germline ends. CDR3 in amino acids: CASSLSSTRYTDTQYF. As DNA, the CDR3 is TGTGCCAGCAGCTTATCCTCGACTAGATACACAGATACGCAGTATTTT. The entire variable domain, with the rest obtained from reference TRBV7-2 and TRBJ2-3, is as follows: GAGVSQSPSNKVTEKGKDVELRCDPISGHTALYWYRQSLGQGLEFLIYFQGNSAPDKSGLPSDRFSAERTGGSVSTLTIQRTQQEDSAVYLCASSLSSTRYTDTQYFGPGTRLTVL.